This entry is about one T cell receptor beta chain. No antigen is known for it. Using its own MiXCR run on the 5' RACE reads, TCRdb lists one record per CDR3 protein. The table has 200,000 to 250,000 distinct CDR3 sequences, 6% to 9% seen once. The source of the sample is a study of identical twins. Findings and limits, study-wide: Models came in too low on out-of-frame TCR alpha sharing in monozygotic twins. Conclusions came from cross-sectional statistical analysis, not from following the same donors.

Germline CDR1 MNHGY, CDR2 SAAAGT. The junction had 11 bases not matched to a gene; V was cut back by 2 bases and J by 5 bases. This CDR3 has 17 residues. The sample also formed part of further work on yellow fever vaccine responses in identical twins.

The rearrangement links TRBV6-8 to TRBJ2-5; 10 positions match TRBD2. The origin of this receptor is a young woman in good health. The material sequenced was memory (CD45RO+) T cells sorted from blood. The CDR3 DNA is TGTGCCAGCAGTTACCCCAAAAGCGGGGGGGCCGAGGAGACCCAGTACTTC. It is translated as CASSYPKSGGAEETQYF.